The 26 T cell receptor beta chains below come from one sample, sequenced in a study of Ad26.COV2.S vaccination and SARS-CoV-2 variants (dated by TCRdb to 2020 to 2023). The library was built by means of the immunoSEQ multiplex PCR assay. Imported from immuneACCESS, the table was reduced by TCRdb to in-frame sequences with V and J called. These copies leave out some clones; in studies compared against another copy, an unresolved V gene accounts for under half, and the cause of the remainder is not known. In all, the sample holds 350,000 to 500,000 clones, and about 90% of those were seen once. The ten biggest clones cover 4.3% of the sample. What the treatment or condition label conveys for this sample: over 15 received Ad26.COV2.S at low or high dose, single or two shots; 5 received placebo; per-sample allocation not given. Repertoires of vaccine and placebo recipients were sequenced from samples collected on day 63 after the first injection.

Source: peripheral blood, taken in a trial of Ad26.COV2.S vaccine versus placebo. These receptor sequences come from a person aged 18-65 years who received the Ad26.COV2.S COVID-19 vaccine or a placebo.

V and J are TRBV5-1 and TRBJ1-4; 9 nucleotides align to TRBD1. The CDR3 length is 16 residues. Germline V gene sequence: CDR1 SGHRS, CDR2 YFSETQ. J gave up 12 bases and V 0 bases, and 12 bases lay outside the gene matches. The CDR3 bases are TGCGCCAGCAGCTTGGAAGCATGGGACAGGGACGGGCAACTGTTTTTT. This encodes CASSLEAWDRDGQLFF.

This clone came up once. The V gene is TRBV7-9, the J gene TRBJ2-3, with D possibly being TRBD1 or TRBD2 (5 bases each). Trimming left V 1 base short and J 5 bases short, with 10 bases between. This CDR3 spans 14 amino acids. CDR1 SEHNR and CDR2 FQNEAQ come from the germline V gene (reference sequence). The CDR3 DNA is TGTGCCAGCAGCTTAGGGGACCGTATAGATACGCAGTATTTT. Its protein is CASSLGDRIDTQYF.

This clone was seen just once. Compared with germline, one end of the junction differs, possibly owing to a read error. This sequence joins TRBV4-3 and TRBJ1-1; 7 bases map to TRBD1. The CDR3 sequence is 18 residues long. CDR1 is LGHNA and CDR2 is YSLEER in the germline V gene. CDR3 in amino acids: CTSSQDQGQGEAGTEAFF. In DNA form, the CDR3 reads TGCACCAGCAGCCAAGACCAGGGGCAGGGGGAAGCCGGCACTGAAGCTTTCTTT.

V gene TRBV6-2 or TRBV6-3 combines with J gene TRBJ1-1, with D hard to call. Trimming shortened V by 5 bases and J by 7 bases, and 8 bases separated the two germline ends. The CDR3 spans 11 residues. The germline V gene encodes CDR1 MNHEY and CDR2 SVGEGT. The CDR3 bases are TGTGCCAGCAGTGCCGGAGGTGAAGCTTTCTTT. This translates into CASSAGGEAFF.

This rearrangement joins TRBV15 to TRBJ2-7; D may be TRBD2 (6 bases). The germline V gene has CDR1 LNHNV and CDR2 YYDKDF (reference sequence). Trimming took off 1 base at V and 2 bases at J, with 12 bases between the two ends. CDR3 length: 15 amino acids. This CDR3 reads CATSRGGDGPYEQYF. CDR3 bases: TGTGCCACCAGCAGAGGGGGGGACGGTCCCTACGAGCAGTACTTC.

This clone was detected a few times. The chain joins TRBV7-9 to TRBJ2-7, with unresolved D. Germline V CDR1 and CDR2: SEHNR, FQNEAQ (reference sequence). This CDR3 has 12 amino acids. V lost 4 bases and J 3 bases, leaving 7 bases between the germline ends. The CDR3 nucleotides read TGTGCCAGCAGCTACATCAGCTACGAGCAGTACTTC. Protein sequence: CASSYISYEQYF.

V gene TRBV28 combines with J gene TRBJ2-5; D remains unclear. The CDR3 has 11 amino acids. Trimming removed 4 bases at V and 4 bases at J, with 4 bases between. From germline, CDR1 is MDHEN and CDR2 SYDVKM. The CDR3 DNA follows: TGTGCCAGCAGTTATGGAGAGACCCAGTACTTC. This codes for CASSYGETQYF.

This clone was detected only once. The chain is built from TRBV27 and TRBJ2-5; the match to TRBD2 covers 8 bases. V shed 5 bases and J 4 bases; nucleotides not matched to a gene: 15. This CDR3 contains 17 residues. Germline assignment: CDR1 MNHEY and CDR2 SMNVEV (reference sequence). Written as DNA, the CDR3 is TGTGCCAGCAGTCACGCAGGACCCGGGACTAGGGGAGAGACCCAGTACTTC. This translates into CASSHAGPGTRGETQYF.

The chain couples TRBV18 to TRBJ2-2; D uncertain. Germline-derived CDR1 and CDR2 are KGHSH and LQKENI. V was trimmed by 2 bases and J by 1 base, leaving 11 bases between them. This CDR3 has 16 amino acids. The CDR3 coding sequence is TGTGCCAGCTCACCATTCCAGCGTGAGAACACCGGGGAGCTGTTTTTT. As protein: CASSPFQRENTGELFF.

The rearrangement links TRBV7-9 to TRBJ2-5, with a possible D match to TRBD2 (6 bases). V lost 5 bases, J lost 4 bases, and 17 bases lay in between. From germline, CDR1 is SEHNR and CDR2 FQNEAQ (reference sequence). The CDR3 consists of 15 residues. DNA of the CDR3: TGTGCCAGCAGCGCCCGACTAGGGATTGTAGAGACCCAGTACTTC. Translating it yields CASSARLGIVETQYF.

The chain is built from TRBV15 and TRBJ2-3, with 8 bases that match TRBD2. This CDR3 contains 16 residues. CDR1 is LNHNV and CDR2 is YYDKDF in the germline V gene (reference sequence). Unmatched junction bases numbered 10, after V lost 5 bases and J lost 3 bases. The CDR3 reads CATSGRAGEYTDTQYF. As DNA, the CDR3 is TGTGCCACCAGCGGACGAGCGGGAGAATATACAGATACGCAGTATTTT.

This chain links TRBV10-3 with TRBJ2-3, with 9 bases that match TRBD2. The CDR3 sequence is 18 residues long. CDR1 ENHRY and CDR2 SYGVKD come from the germline V gene. The V gene end was trimmed by 4 bases and the J gene end by 1 base; junction bases not matched to a gene: 12. The CDR3 region has the DNA TGTGCCATCAGTGGGGAGCTAGCGGGGAGAGCGGGCACAGATACGCAGTATTTT. It translates to CAISGELAGRAGTDTQYF.

The chain couples TRBV18 to TRBJ2-1; 12 bases agree with TRBD1. Germline-derived CDR1 and CDR2 are KGHSH and LQKENI. The CDR3 spans 18 residues. J gave up 3 bases and V 2 bases, and 8 bases lay outside the gene matches. The CDR3 loop is CASSPETGTGGYYNEQFF. CDR3 coding DNA: TGTGCCAGCTCACCAGAAACCGGGACAGGGGGCTACTACAATGAGCAGTTCTTC.

This clone is a singleton in its sample. J is TRBJ2-7 and V is TRBV5-1; D perhaps matches TRBD1 (5 bases). The CDR3 totals 14 residues. Trimming shortened V by 1 base and J by 3 bases, and 11 bases separated the two germline ends. Germline CDR1 reads SGHRS; CDR2 reads YFSETQ. CDR3 DNA: TGCGCCAGCAGCTTGACAGGAGACGGCTACGAGCAGTACTTC. Encoded protein: CASSLTGDGYEQYF.

The chain couples TRBV11-2 to TRBJ2-3, with D maybe TRBD2 (6 bases). Deletions cut 2 bases from V and 6 bases from J, with 21 bases between. Germline V lookup: CDR1 SGHAT, CDR2 FQNNGV. The CDR3 extends over 17 amino acids. The CDR3 nucleotides are TGTGCCAGCAGCTTAACGGGGACTCTACTCTTTCGGGATACGCAGTATTTT. It encodes CASSLTGTLLFRDTQYF.

The chain couples TRBV4-2 to TRBJ1-2; a weak D match, TRBD1 (6 bases). CDR3 length equals 17 residues. Germline CDR1 reads LGHNA; CDR2 reads YNFKEQ. Deletions cut 0 bases from V and 6 bases from J, with 20 bases between. This CDR3 reads CASSQDQYQGKYNGYTF. Here the CDR3 DNA reads TGTGCCAGCAGCCAAGATCAATACCAGGGGAAGTATAATGGCTACACCTTC.

The rearrangement joins TRBV5-5 to TRBJ1-6; TRBD1 matches 8 bases. The CDR3 has 14 amino acids. Germline CDR1 is SGHKS and CDR2 is YYEKEE (reference sequence). Trimming at V came to 4 bases and at J to 6 bases, leaving 3 bases not matched to a gene. CDR3 protein: CASSADRGNSPLHF. CDR3 in DNA: TGTGCCAGCAGCGCCGACAGGGGTAATTCACCCCTCCACTTT.

The chain is built from TRBV28 and TRBJ2-3, with 7 bases identical to TRBD2. Germline V CDR1 and CDR2: MDHEN, SYDVKM. Trimming at V came to 2 bases and at J to 2 bases, leaving 4 bases not matched to a gene. The CDR3 contains 15 residues. The CDR3 reads CASSLGAGATDTQYF. CDR3 DNA sequence: TGTGCCAGCAGTTTAGGCGCGGGAGCCACAGATACGCAGTATTTT.

V gene TRBV19 combines with J gene TRBJ2-5, with D possibly being TRBD2 (5 bases). With 4 bases removed from V and 0 bases from J, the gap between germline ends came to 9 bases. The CDR3 is made up of 14 amino acids. From germline, CDR1 is LNHDA and CDR2 SQIVND (reference sequence). The CDR3 protein is CASSKMRDQETQYF. CDR3 nucleotide sequence: TGTGCCAGTAGTAAGATGAGGGACCAAGAGACCCAGTACTTC.

The V and J genes are TRBV4-1 and TRBJ1-1, with D perhaps matching TRBD1 (6 bases). This CDR3 is built from 15 residues. Trimming stripped 3 bases from V and 6 bases from J, with 17 bases between. Germline assignment: CDR1 MGHRA and CDR2 YSYEKL. CDR3 residues: CASSQGHSTLSEAFF. CDR3 DNA: TGCGCCAGCAGCCAGGGACACTCCACATTGTCTGAAGCTTTCTTT.

This clone came up once. The rearrangement joins TRBV4-3 to TRBJ2-3, with 10 positions matching TRBD2. From germline, CDR1 is LGHNA and CDR2 YSLEER. The CDR3 has 19 residues. J gave up 1 base and V 0 bases, and 10 bases lay outside the gene matches. This CDR3 is CASSQDRPSGSMGTDTQYF. CDR3 DNA sequence: TGCGCCAGCAGCCAAGATAGGCCTAGCGGGAGTATGGGCACAGATACGCAGTATTTT.

V usage is TRBV7-2 and J usage is TRBJ2-7, with D hard to call. Per germline, CDR1 SGHTA and CDR2 FQGNSA. This CDR3 region has 12 residues. Trimming took off 5 bases at V and 7 bases at J, with 12 bases between the two ends. The CDR3 reads CASSPNRVEQYF. In DNA, the CDR3 is TGTGCCAGCAGCCCCAACCGGGTTGAGCAGTACTTC.

The chain has TRBV2 and TRBJ1-4; TRBD1 aligns across 7 bases. J lost 5 bases, V lost 5 bases, and 11 bases had no gene match. Per the germline V gene, CDR1 is SNHLY and CDR2 is FYNNEI. The CDR3 is 16 residues long. CDR3 sequence: CASSPLGGGSNEKLFF. The CDR3 DNA follows: TGTGCCAGCAGTCCCTTGGGAGGGGGCTCCAATGAAAAACTGTTTTTT.

The chain is built from TRBV29-1 and TRBJ2-2; unclear D gene. Germline CDR1 SQVTM, CDR2 ANQGSEA. V gave up 7 bases and J gave up 4 bases, with 7 bases separating them. CDR3 length equals 11 residues. The CDR3 here is CSAVATGELFF. Written as DNA, the CDR3 is TGCAGCGCCGTTGCCACCGGGGAGCTGTTTTTT.

Of note for this clone: The junction departs from the called germline gene at one end, perhaps through a read error. The chain combines TRBV19 with TRBJ2-1; perhaps TRBD2 as D (6 bases). The CDR3 has 13 residues. Germline V gene data show CDR1 as LNHDA and CDR2 as SQIVND (reference sequence). The CDR3 coding sequence is TGTGCCAGCAGTACCGGGACTTACAATGAGCAGTTCTTC. This sequence encodes CASSTGTYNEQFF.

CDR3: CAISETGMGEQYF. The DNA of the CDR3 is TGTGCCATCAGTGAGACTGGGATGGGCGAGCAGTACTTC. The chain has TRBV10-3 and TRBJ2-7; D is unclear. The germline CDR1 and CDR2 sequences are ENHRY and SYGVKD. The length of the CDR3 is 13 residues. Deletions cut 2 bases from V and 6 bases from J, with 11 bases between.